These T cell receptor beta chains were read from a single sample in a study of early T cells in non-severe SARS-CoV-2 infection. MiXCR, run by TCRdb on the 5' RACE reads, gives a single entry per CDR3 protein. Of around 83,000 distinct CDR3 sequences in the sample, roughly a tenth are singletons; the top ten hold 6.5% to 9%. The sample was whole blood, taken at baseline. The origin of the receptors is an adult who was a healthcare worker with PCR-confirmed SARS-CoV-2 infection or an uninfected control (not recorded which). The CDR3 runs from the conserved cysteine through the conserved F or W. The order of the fields is V gene, clone size, D gene, J gene, CDR3 DNA, CDR3 protein. The D gene is left open where the match is weak. Expanded clones get a size class; other rows say once, few or many, or leave the size out.

v_call: TRBV28
clone_size: few
d_call: TRBD2
j_call: TRBJ2-7
cdr3_nt: TGTGCCAGCGGCCGTACGGGAGGGACCTACGAGCAGTACTTC
cdr3_aa: CASGRTGGTYEQYF

v_call: TRBV27
clone_size: few
d_call: -
j_call: TRBJ2-1
cdr3_nt: TGTGCCAGCACCGCTCTCGGGGAATCCTACAATGAGCAGTTCTTC
cdr3_aa: CASTALGESYNEQFF

v_call: TRBV9
clone_size: few
d_call: TRBD2
j_call: TRBJ2-5
cdr3_nt: TGTGCCAGCAGCGTCACTAGCGGGAACAAAGAGACCCAGTACTTC
cdr3_aa: CASSVTSGNKETQYF

v_call: TRBV24-1
clone_size: many
d_call: TRBD1
j_call: TRBJ2-3
cdr3_nt: TGTGCCACCTCGACAGGGGGATGGCAGTATTTT
cdr3_aa: CATSTGGWQYF

v_call: TRBV7-7
clone_size: many
d_call: -
j_call: TRBJ2-1
cdr3_nt: TGTGCCAGCAGCCAGGACCCCGCCTCCTACAATGAGCAGTTCTTC
cdr3_aa: CASSQDPASYNEQFF

v_call: TRBV18
clone_size: -
d_call: -
j_call: TRBJ2-6
cdr3_nt: TGTGCCAGCTCGCCCGTAGCTGGGGCCAACGTCCTGACTTTC
cdr3_aa: CASSPVAGANVLTF

v_call: TRBV5-4
clone_size: many
d_call: -
j_call: TRBJ2-7
cdr3_nt: TGTGCCAGCAGCTCAAACGGACTGGCTACCTACGAGCAGTACTTC
cdr3_aa: CASSSNGLATYEQYF

v_call: TRBV9
clone_size: -
d_call: TRBD1
j_call: TRBJ1-1
cdr3_nt: TGTGCCAGCAGTGACCGGGACAGCTACACTGAAGCTTTCTTT
cdr3_aa: CASSDRDSYTEAFF

v_call: TRBV18
clone_size: many
d_call: -
j_call: TRBJ1-4
cdr3_nt: TGTGCCAGCAGCGACAGGCGTAATGAAAAACTGTTTTTT
cdr3_aa: CASSDRRNEKLFF

v_call: TRBV20-1
clone_size: many
d_call: -
j_call: TRBJ1-2
cdr3_nt: TGCAGTGCTCAGAGTAACTATGGCTACACCTTC
cdr3_aa: CSAQSNYGYTF

v_call: TRBV11-1
clone_size: many
d_call: -
j_call: TRBJ2-7
cdr3_nt: TGTGCCAGCAGCTTAGGCCGGGACTCCCACTCCTACGAGCAGTACTTC
cdr3_aa: CASSLGRDSHSYEQYF

v_call: TRBV5-1
clone_size: few
d_call: -
j_call: TRBJ2-3
cdr3_nt: TGCGTCAGCAGCTTGGAGGGCGGTGCTGCAGATACGCAGTATTTT
cdr3_aa: CVSSLEGGAADTQYF

v_call: TRBV6-6
clone_size: -
d_call: TRBD2
j_call: TRBJ2-4
cdr3_nt: TGTGCCAGCAGTTACCCTCTAGCGGGAGGGCCTGCCAAAAACATTCAGTACTTC
cdr3_aa: CASSYPLAGGPAKNIQYF

v_call: TRBV5-1
clone_size: -
d_call: TRBD2
j_call: TRBJ2-7
cdr3_nt: TGCGCCAGCAGCCAAATAGCGGGAGGCGACTACGAGCAGTACTTC
cdr3_aa: CASSQIAGGDYEQYF

v_call: TRBV12-3/TRBV12-4
clone_size: few
d_call: -
j_call: TRBJ1-2
cdr3_nt: TGTGCCAGCAGTATACAAGCGGAGGTCCCGAGTTCCTATGGCTACACCTTC
cdr3_aa: CASSIQAEVPSSYGYTF

v_call: TRBV7-8
clone_size: -
d_call: -
j_call: TRBJ2-1
cdr3_nt: TGTGCCAGCAGCGCCTCTAGCGCGTACAATGAGCAGTTCTTC
cdr3_aa: CASSASSAYNEQFF

v_call: TRBV3-1
clone_size: few
d_call: TRBD2
j_call: TRBJ2-1
cdr3_nt: TGTGCCAGCAGCAGACTAGCGGGAGAGAGAAATGAGCAGTTCTTC
cdr3_aa: CASSRLAGERNEQFF

v_call: TRBV2
clone_size: -
d_call: -
j_call: TRBJ2-7
cdr3_nt: TGTGCCAGCCGAGCCCCCGGGACTTACTCCTACGAGCAGTACTTC
cdr3_aa: CASRAPGTYSYEQYF

v_call: TRBV7-2
clone_size: once
d_call: -
j_call: TRBJ2-2
cdr3_nt: TGTGCCAGCACCCGATATCGAACCGGGGAGCTGTTTTTT
cdr3_aa: CASTRYRTGELFF

v_call: TRBV5-1
clone_size: few
d_call: -
j_call: TRBJ2-1
cdr3_nt: TGCGCCAGCAGCTTAGGAGGGCCGGGAAATGAGCAGTTCTTC
cdr3_aa: CASSLGGPGNEQFF

v_call: TRBV5-4
clone_size: -
d_call: -
j_call: TRBJ1-1
cdr3_nt: TGTGCCAGCAGCAGGACGGGGGACACTGAAGCTTTCTTT
cdr3_aa: CASSRTGDTEAFF

v_call: TRBV3-1
clone_size: few
d_call: -
j_call: TRBJ2-3
cdr3_nt: TGTGCCAGCAGCCAGTTAACAGCCGATACGCAGTATTTT
cdr3_aa: CASSQLTADTQYF

v_call: TRBV13
clone_size: -
d_call: -
j_call: TRBJ2-7
cdr3_nt: TGTGCCAGCAGCTATCAGGACGAGCAGTACTTC
cdr3_aa: CASSYQDEQYF

v_call: TRBV25-1
clone_size: few
d_call: -
j_call: TRBJ2-3
cdr3_nt: TGTGCCCCTCCCCTAGGCGGAGTACGCACAGATACGCAGTATTTT
cdr3_aa: CAPPLGGVRTDTQYF

v_call: TRBV19
clone_size: -
d_call: -
j_call: TRBJ2-5
cdr3_nt: TGTGCCAGTAGTATAGCACCTCAAGAGACCCAGTACTTC
cdr3_aa: CASSIAPQETQYF

v_call: TRBV5-1
clone_size: -
d_call: TRBD2
j_call: TRBJ2-3
cdr3_nt: TGCGCCAGCAGCCCAAGCTGGACTAGAATCAATACAGATACGCAGTATTTT
cdr3_aa: CASSPSWTRINTDTQYF

v_call: TRBV5-4
clone_size: many
d_call: TRBD2
j_call: TRBJ2-5
cdr3_nt: TGTGCCAGCAGCTCGGGACTAGCGGAGAACTACCAAGAGACCCAGTACTTC
cdr3_aa: CASSSGLAENYQETQYF

v_call: TRBV7-6
clone_size: -
d_call: TRBD1
j_call: TRBJ1-3
cdr3_nt: TGTGCCAGCAGCCCGGGACAGAGAAACACCATATATTTT
cdr3_aa: CASSPGQRNTIYF

v_call: TRBV12-3/TRBV12-4
clone_size: -
d_call: TRBD1
j_call: TRBJ2-3
cdr3_nt: TGTGCCAGCAGTCCCGGACAGGGGACAGATACGCAGTATTTT
cdr3_aa: CASSPGQGTDTQYF

v_call: TRBV19
clone_size: few
d_call: TRBD2
j_call: TRBJ2-7
cdr3_nt: TGTGCCAGTAGTATGGTAGCGGGATCCTACGAGCAGTACTTC
cdr3_aa: CASSMVAGSYEQYF

v_call: TRBV15
clone_size: -
d_call: -
j_call: TRBJ2-3
cdr3_nt: TGTGCCACCAGCAGACCGACCCAAACGGCCCCAGATACGCAGTATTTT
cdr3_aa: CATSRPTQTAPDTQYF

v_call: TRBV7-6
clone_size: few
d_call: TRBD2
j_call: TRBJ2-2
cdr3_nt: TGTGCCAGCAGCCTAGCGGGAGGGCACACCGGGGAGCTGTTTTTT
cdr3_aa: CASSLAGGHTGELFF

v_call: TRBV2
clone_size: few
d_call: -
j_call: TRBJ2-7
cdr3_nt: TGTGCCAGCAGTGCGGGAACAGTCTACGAGCAGTACTTC
cdr3_aa: CASSAGTVYEQYF